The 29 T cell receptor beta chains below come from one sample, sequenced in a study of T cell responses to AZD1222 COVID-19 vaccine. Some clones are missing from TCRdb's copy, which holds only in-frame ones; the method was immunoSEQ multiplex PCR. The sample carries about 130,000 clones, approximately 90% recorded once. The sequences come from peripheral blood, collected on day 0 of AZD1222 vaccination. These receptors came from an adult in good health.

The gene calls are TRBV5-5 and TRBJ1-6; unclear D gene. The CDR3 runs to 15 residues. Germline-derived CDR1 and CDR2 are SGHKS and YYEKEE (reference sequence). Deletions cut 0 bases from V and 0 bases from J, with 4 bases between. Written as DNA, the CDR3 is TGTGCCAGCAGCTTGGCGGGCTCCTATAATTCACCCCTCCACTTT. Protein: CASSLAGSYNSPLHF.

In DNA, the CDR3 is TGTGCCAGCAGCCAAGAAAATCCAGCGGGGGGGGCAGATACGCAGTATTTT. Encoded protein: CASSQENPAGGADTQYF. V gene TRBV4-2 combines with J gene TRBJ2-3; 10 positions agree with TRBD2. In germline, CDR1 is LGHNA, CDR2 YNFKEQ. This CDR3 has 17 amino acids. The V segment lost 0 bases and the J segment 4 bases; nucleotides outside the gene matches: 7.

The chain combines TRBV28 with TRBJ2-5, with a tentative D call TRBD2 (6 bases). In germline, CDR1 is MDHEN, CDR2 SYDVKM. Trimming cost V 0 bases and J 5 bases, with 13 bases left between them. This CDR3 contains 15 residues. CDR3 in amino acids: CASSLWRGKDETQYF. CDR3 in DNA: TGTGCCAGCAGTTTATGGCGCGGGAAAGACGAGACCCAGTACTTC.

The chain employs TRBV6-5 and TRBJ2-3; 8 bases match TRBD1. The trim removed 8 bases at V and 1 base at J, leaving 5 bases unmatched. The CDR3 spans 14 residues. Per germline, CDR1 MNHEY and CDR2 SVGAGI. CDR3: CASADRERTDTQYF. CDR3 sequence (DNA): TGTGCCAGCGCGGACAGGGAACGCACAGATACGCAGTATTTT.

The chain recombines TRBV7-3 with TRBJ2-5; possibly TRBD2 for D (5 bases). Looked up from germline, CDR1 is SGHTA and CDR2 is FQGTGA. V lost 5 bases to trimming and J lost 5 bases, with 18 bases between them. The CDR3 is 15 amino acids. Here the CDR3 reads CASSPVGEAGETQYF. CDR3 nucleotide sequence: TGTGCCAGCAGCCCCGTCGGGGAAGCCGGGGAGACCCAGTACTTC.

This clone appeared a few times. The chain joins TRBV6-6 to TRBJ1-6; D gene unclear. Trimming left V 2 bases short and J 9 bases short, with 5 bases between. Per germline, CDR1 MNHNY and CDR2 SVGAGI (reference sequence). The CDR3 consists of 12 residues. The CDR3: CASSYIRSPLHF. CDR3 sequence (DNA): TGTGCCAGCAGTTACATCCGTTCACCCCTCCACTTT.

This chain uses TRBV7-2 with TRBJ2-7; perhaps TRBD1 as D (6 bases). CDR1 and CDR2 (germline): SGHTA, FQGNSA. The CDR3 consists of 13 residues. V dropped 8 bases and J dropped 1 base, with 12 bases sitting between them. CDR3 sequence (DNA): TGTGCCAGCCGCCAGGACAGTTCCTACGAGCAGTACTTC. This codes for CASRQDSSYEQYF.

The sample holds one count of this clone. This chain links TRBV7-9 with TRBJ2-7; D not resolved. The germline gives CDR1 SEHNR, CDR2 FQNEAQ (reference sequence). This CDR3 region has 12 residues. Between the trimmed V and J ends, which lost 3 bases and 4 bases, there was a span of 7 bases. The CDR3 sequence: CASSFASYEQYF. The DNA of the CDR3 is TGTGCCAGCAGCTTCGCTTCTTACGAGCAGTACTTC.

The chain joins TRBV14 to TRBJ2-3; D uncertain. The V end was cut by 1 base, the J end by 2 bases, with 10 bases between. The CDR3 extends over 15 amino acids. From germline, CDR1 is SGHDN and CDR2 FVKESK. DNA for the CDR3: TGTGCCAGCAGCCAAGGGCGAAAGATCACAGATACGCAGTATTTT. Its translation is CASSQGRKITDTQYF.

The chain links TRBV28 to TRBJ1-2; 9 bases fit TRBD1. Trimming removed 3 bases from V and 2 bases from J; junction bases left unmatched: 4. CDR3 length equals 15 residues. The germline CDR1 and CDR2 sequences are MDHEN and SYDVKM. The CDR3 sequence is CASSFTGTGNYGYTF. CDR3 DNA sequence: TGTGCCAGCAGTTTCACCGGGACAGGGAACTATGGCTACACCTTC.

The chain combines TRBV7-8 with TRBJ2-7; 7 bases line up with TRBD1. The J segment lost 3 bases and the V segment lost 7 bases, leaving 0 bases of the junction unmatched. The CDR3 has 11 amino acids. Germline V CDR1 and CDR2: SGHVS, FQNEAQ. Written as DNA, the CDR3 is TGTGCCAGCAACAGGGGCTACGAGCAGTACTTC. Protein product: CASNRGYEQYF.

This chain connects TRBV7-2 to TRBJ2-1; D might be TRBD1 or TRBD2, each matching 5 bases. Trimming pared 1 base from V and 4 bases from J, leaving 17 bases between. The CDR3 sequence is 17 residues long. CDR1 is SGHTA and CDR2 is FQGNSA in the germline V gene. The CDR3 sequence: CASSLDAGSPPYNEQFF. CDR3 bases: TGTGCCAGCAGCTTAGATGCAGGGAGTCCCCCTTACAATGAGCAGTTCTTC.

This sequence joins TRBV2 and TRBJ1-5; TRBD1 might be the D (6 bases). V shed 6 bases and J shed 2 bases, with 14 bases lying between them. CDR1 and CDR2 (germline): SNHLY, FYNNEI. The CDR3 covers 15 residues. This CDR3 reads CASRGALRGNQPQHF. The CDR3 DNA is TGTGCCAGCAGGGGGGCCCTTCGGGGCAATCAGCCCCAGCATTTT.

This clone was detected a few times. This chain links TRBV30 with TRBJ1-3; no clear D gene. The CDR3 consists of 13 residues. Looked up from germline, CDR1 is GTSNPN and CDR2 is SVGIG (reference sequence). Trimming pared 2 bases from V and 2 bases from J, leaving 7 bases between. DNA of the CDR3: TGTGCCTGGAGTAGGCCCGCTGGAAACACCATATATTTT. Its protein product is CAWSRPAGNTIYF.

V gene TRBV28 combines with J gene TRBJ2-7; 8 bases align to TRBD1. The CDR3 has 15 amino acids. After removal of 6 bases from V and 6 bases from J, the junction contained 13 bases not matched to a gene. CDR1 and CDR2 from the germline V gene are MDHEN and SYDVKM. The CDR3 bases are TGTGCCAGCAGATTTGGGGCGACAGGGGCTAGCGAGCAGTACTTC. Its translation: CASRFGATGASEQYF. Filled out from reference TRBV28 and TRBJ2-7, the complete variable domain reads DVKVTQSSRYLVKRTGEKVFLECVQDMDHENMFWYRQDPGLGLRLIYFSYDVKMKEKGDIPEGYSVSREKKERFSLILESASTNQTSMYLCASRFGATGASEQYFGPGTRLTVT.

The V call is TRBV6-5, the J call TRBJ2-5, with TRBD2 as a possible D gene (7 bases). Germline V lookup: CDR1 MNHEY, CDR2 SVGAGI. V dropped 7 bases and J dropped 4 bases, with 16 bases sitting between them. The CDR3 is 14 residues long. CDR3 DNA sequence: TGTGCCAGCACTACGGGGGGCGGTGGAGAGACCCAGTACTTC. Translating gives CASTTGGGGETQYF.

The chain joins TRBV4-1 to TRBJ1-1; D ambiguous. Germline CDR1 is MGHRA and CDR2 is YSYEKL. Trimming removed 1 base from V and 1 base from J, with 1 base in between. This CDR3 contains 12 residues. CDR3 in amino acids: CASSQGNTEAFF. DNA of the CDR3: TGCGCCAGCAGCCAAGGGAACACTGAAGCTTTCTTT.

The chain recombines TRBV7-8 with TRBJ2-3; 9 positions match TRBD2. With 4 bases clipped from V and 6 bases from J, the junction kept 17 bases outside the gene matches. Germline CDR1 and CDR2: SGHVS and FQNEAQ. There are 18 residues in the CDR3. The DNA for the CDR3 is TGTGCCAGCAGCTCCACAACTCCTCTAGCGGGAAGATGGGATACGCAGTATTTT. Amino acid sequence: CASSSTTPLAGRWDTQYF.

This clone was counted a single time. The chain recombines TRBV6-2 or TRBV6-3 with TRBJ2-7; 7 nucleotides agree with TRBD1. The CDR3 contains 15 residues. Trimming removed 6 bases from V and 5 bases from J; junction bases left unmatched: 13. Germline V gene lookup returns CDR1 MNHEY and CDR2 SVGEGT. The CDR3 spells CASSYLTGNANEQYF. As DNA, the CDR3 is TGTGCCAGCAGCTATTTGACAGGGAACGCCAACGAGCAGTACTTC.

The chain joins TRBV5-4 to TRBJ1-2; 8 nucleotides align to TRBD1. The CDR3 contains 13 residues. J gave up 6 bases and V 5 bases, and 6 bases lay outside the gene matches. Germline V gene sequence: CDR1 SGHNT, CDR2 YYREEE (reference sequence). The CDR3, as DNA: TGTGCCAGCAGAGAACAGGGGGTTCATGGCTACACCTTC. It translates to CASREQGVHGYTF.

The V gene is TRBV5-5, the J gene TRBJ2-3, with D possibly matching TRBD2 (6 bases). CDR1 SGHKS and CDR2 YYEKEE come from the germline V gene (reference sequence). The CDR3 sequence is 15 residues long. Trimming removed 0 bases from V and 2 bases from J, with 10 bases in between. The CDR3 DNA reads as TGTGCCAGCAGCTTGGGAGCTAGCGACACAGATACGCAGTATTTT. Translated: CASSLGASDTDTQYF.

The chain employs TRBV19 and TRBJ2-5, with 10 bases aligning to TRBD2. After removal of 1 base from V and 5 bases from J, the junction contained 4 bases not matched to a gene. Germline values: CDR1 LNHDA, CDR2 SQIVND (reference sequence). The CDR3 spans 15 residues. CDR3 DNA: TGTGCCAGTAGTATAGCGGGACTAGCGACTGAGACCCAGTACTTC. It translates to CASSIAGLATETQYF.

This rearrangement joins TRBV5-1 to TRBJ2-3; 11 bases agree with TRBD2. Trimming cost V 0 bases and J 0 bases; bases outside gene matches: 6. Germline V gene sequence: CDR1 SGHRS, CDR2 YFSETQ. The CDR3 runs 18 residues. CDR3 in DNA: TGCGCCAGCAGCTTGGGGCTAGCGGGGGGCCCTAGCACAGATACGCAGTATTTT. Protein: CASSLGLAGGPSTDTQYF. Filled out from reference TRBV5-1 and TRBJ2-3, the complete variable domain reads KAGVTQTPRYLIKTRGQQVTLSCSPISGHRSVSWYQQTPGQGLQFLFEYFSETQRNKGNFPGRFSGRQFSNSRSEMNVSTLELGDSALYLCASSLGLAGGPSTDTQYFGPGTRLTVL.

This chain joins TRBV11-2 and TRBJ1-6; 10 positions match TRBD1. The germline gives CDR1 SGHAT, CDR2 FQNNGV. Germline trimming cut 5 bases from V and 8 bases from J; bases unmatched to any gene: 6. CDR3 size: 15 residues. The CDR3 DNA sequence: TGTGCCAGCAGCCCCCGGACAGGGGGGGATTCACCCCTCCACTTT. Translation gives CASSPRTGGDSPLHF. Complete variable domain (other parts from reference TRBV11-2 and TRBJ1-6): EAGVAQSPRYKIIEKRQSVAFWCNPISGHATLYWYQQILGQGPKLLIQFQNNGVVDDSQLPKDRFSAERLKGVDSTLKIQPAKLEDSAVYLCASSPRTGGDSPLHFGNGTRLTVT.

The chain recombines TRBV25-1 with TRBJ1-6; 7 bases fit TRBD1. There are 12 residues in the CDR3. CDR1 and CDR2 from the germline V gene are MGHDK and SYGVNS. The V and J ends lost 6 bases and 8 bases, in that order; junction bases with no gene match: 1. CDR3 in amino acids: CASRGTDSPLHF. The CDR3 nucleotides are TGTGCCAGCAGGGGGACAGATTCACCCCTCCACTTT.

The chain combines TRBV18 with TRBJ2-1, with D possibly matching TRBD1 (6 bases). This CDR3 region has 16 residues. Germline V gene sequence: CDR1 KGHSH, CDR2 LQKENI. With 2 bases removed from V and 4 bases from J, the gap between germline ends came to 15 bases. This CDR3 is CASSPNGTRGYNEQFF. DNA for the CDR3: TGTGCCAGCTCACCAAACGGGACCAGGGGTTACAATGAGCAGTTCTTC.

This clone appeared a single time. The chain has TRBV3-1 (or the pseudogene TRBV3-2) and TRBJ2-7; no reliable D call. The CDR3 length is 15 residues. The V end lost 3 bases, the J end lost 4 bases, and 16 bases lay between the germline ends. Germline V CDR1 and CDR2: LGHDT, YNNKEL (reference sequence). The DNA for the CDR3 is TGTGCCAGCAGCCACTCCGCTCCGGTACGGTACGAGCAGTACTTC. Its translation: CASSHSAPVRYEQYF.

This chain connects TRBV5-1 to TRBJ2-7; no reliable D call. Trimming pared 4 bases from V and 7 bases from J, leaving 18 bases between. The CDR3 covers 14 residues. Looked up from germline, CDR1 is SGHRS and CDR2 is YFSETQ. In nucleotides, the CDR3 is TGCGCCAGCAGCCCGATCCTAGGAAGGAAAGAGCAGTACTTC. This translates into CASSPILGRKEQYF.

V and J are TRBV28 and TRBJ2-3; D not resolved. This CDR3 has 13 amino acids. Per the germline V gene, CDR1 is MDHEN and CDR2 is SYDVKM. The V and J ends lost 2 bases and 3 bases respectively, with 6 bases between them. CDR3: CASSLLRTDTQYF. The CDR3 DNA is TGTGCCAGCAGTTTACTTCGGACAGATACGCAGTATTTT.